A selection of T cell receptor beta chains follows, all from one sample in a study of shared clonotypes between healthy human individuals. Produced via immunoSEQ multiplex PCR; TCRdb's table is partial and in-frame only. The sample includes more than 1.2 million clones, about 98.5% of them seen just once. The sequenced sample consisted of naive CD4+ T cells sorted from blood. These receptors were taken from a man aged 25 to 40 in good health. Each CDR3 is given with its conserved first and last residue.

CDR3: CASSTTGTNTGELFF
J: TRBJ2-2
V: TRBV28
length: 15

CDR3: CASSEELDRNTEAFF
J: TRBJ1-1
V: TRBV18
length: 15

CDR3: CASSPGLAGVRTGELFF
J: TRBJ2-2
V: TRBV5-1
length: 17

CDR3: CASSPLIGRPLAKNIQYF
J: TRBJ2-4
V: TRBV5-1
length: 18

CDR3: CAISDSRDGDTQYF
J: TRBJ2-3
V: TRBV10-3
length: 14

CDR3: CATRLADTGEAFF
J: TRBJ1-1
V: TRBV27
length: 13

CDR3: CASSLAGLGSGRQSNEQFF
J: TRBJ2-1
V: TRBV7-6
length: 19

CDR3: CASSQVAPIGEAFF
J: TRBJ1-1
V: TRBV14
length: 14

CDR3: CASSWTGSGEQYF
J: TRBJ2-7
V: TRBV10-2
length: 13

CDR3: CASSEVEGLYNEQFF
J: TRBJ2-1
V: TRBV6-1
length: 15

CDR3: CASSSPRVYGYTF
J: TRBJ1-2
V: TRBV5-4
length: 13

CDR3: CASSAGTSGRNEQYF
J: TRBJ2-7
V: TRBV7-9
length: 15

CDR3: CASSPRQPGSTDTQYF
J: TRBJ2-3
V: TRBV27
length: 16

CDR3: CASSDQGPNSYEQYF
J: TRBJ2-7
V: TRBV25-1
length: 15

CDR3: CASSAGTVAGGLINGELFF
J: TRBJ2-2
V: TRBV9
length: 19

CDR3: CASSLVRTSVYNEQFF
J: TRBJ2-1
V: TRBV7-2
length: 16

CDR3: CASSLSGQGDTGELFF
J: TRBJ2-2
V: TRBV28
length: 16

CDR3: CASSSGGRSTEAFF
J: TRBJ1-1
V: TRBV5-1
length: 14

CDR3: CASSFGLADYNEQFF
J: TRBJ2-1
V: TRBV5-1
length: 15

CDR3: CASSPPGRETQYF
J: TRBJ2-5
V: TRBV18
length: 13

CDR3: CAISETGTGTHGYTF
J: TRBJ1-2
V: TRBV10-3
length: 15

CDR3: CASSVDSQDTQYF
J: TRBJ2-3
V: TRBV6-4
length: 13

CDR3: CASSPVRGAGTDTQYF
J: TRBJ2-3
V: TRBV11-2
length: 16

CDR3: CASSLTGTSGKSSYEQYF
J: TRBJ2-7
V: TRBV7-3
length: 18

CDR3: CASSSRTLAGGPRSYNEQFF
J: TRBJ2-1
V: TRBV5-1
length: 20

CDR3: CASSLEVTSEYYEQYF
J: TRBJ2-7
V: TRBV7-2
length: 16

CDR3: CASSGGSFETQYF
J: TRBJ2-5
V: TRBV11-2
length: 13

CDR3: CASSKGEWYEQYF
J: TRBJ2-7
V: TRBV27
length: 13

CDR3: CASSLVLGNTEAFF
J: TRBJ1-1
V: TRBV7-8
length: 14

CDR3: CASSQLVFGAIYGYTF
J: TRBJ1-2
V: TRBV7-8
length: 16

CDR3: CASSIGTSAYNEQFF
J: TRBJ2-1
V: TRBV7-2
length: 15

CDR3: CASNKPGQSNTEAFF
J: TRBJ1-1
V: TRBV5-6
length: 15

CDR3: CASRSRLAGSFYEQYF
J: TRBJ2-7
V: TRBV5-5
length: 16

CDR3: CASSGQGIQPQHF
J: TRBJ1-5
V: TRBV9
length: 13

CDR3: CSVPTGFRYGYTF
J: TRBJ1-2
V: TRBV29-1
length: 13

CDR3: CASSPGGPSDTQYF
J: TRBJ2-3
V: TRBV4-1
length: 14

CDR3: CASSLIRVVREAYEQYF
J: TRBJ2-7
V: TRBV28
length: 17

CDR3: CASSQSSGVTDTQYF
J: TRBJ2-3
V: TRBV11-2
length: 15

CDR3: CASSYVPGAEAFF
J: TRBJ1-1
V: TRBV6-5
length: 13

CDR3: CASSRKSDNEQFF
J: TRBJ2-1
V: TRBV5-4
length: 13

CDR3: CASSSGTGDLFF
J: TRBJ1-4
V: TRBV5-5
length: 12

CDR3: CATRGSFYEQYF
J: TRBJ2-7
V: TRBV28
length: 12

CDR3: CASSLEPGNTIYF
J: TRBJ1-3
V: TRBV7-3
length: 13

CDR3: CASSQEVLAGETQYF
J: TRBJ2-5
V: TRBV4-3
length: 15

CDR3: CASSPRGGTNTEAFF
J: TRBJ1-1
V: TRBV18
length: 15

CDR3: CASIRGLAGGPTSGELFF
J: TRBJ2-2
V: TRBV2
length: 18

CDR3: CASSPLPPGQGNYGYTF
J: TRBJ1-2
V: TRBV18
length: 17

CDR3: CASSHGGSVSSFTDTQYF
J: TRBJ2-3
V: TRBV5-6
length: 18

CDR3: CSVGDYNEQFF
J: TRBJ2-1
V: TRBV29-1
length: 11

CDR3: CASRKQDLAPDTQYF
J: TRBJ2-3
V: TRBV2
length: 15

CDR3: CASSLGTSGSSYEQYF
J: TRBJ2-7
V: TRBV28
length: 16

CDR3: CASRRSSYEQYF
J: TRBJ2-7
V: TRBV2
length: 12

CDR3: CASSLQAGGLSVYNEQFF
J: TRBJ2-1
V: TRBV11-2
length: 18